The 3 T cell receptor beta chains below come from one sample, sequenced in a study of T cell changes during pregnancy in multiple sclerosis. This table comes from immunoSEQ multiplex PCR, and its TCRdb copy is limited to in-frame clones, with some not included. The table has around 70,000 clones, approximately 94% seen once; the top ten hold approximately 0.58%. Sample: peripheral blood, taken in the third trimester of pregnancy. All receptors come from a female donor with multiple sclerosis, enrolled in a pregnancy study.

This chain links TRBV5-3 with TRBJ2-6; D remains ambiguous. TRBV5-3 is known as an ORF, though its function is uncertain. This CDR3 is 16 amino acids long. The ends were cut back, 0 bases at V and 1 base at J, with 8 bases in the middle. The CDR3 is CARSLGGRSGANVLTF. In nucleotides, the CDR3 is TGTGCCAGAAGCTTGGGAGGAAGATCTGGGGCCAACGTCCTGACTTTC.

The genes are TRBV7-2 and TRBJ2-1; TRBD2 aligns across 12 bases. CDR3 length equals 17 residues. Germline V gene data show CDR1 as SGHTA and CDR2 as FQGNSA. Trimming removed 5 bases from V and 4 bases from J; junction bases left unmatched: 9. The CDR3 here is CASSLATGLAGYNEQFF. The CDR3, as DNA: TGTGCCAGCAGCCTCGCCACTGGACTAGCGGGATACAATGAGCAGTTCTTC.

V and J are TRBV7-2 and TRBJ1-2, with D unresolved. Germline V lookup: CDR1 SGHTA, CDR2 FQGNSA. V lost 1 base and J lost 8, with 14 bases in between. The CDR3 totals 14 residues. The CDR3 DNA sequence: TGTGCCAGCAGCTTAGATTTTCCGACGGAGGGCTACACCTTC. This encodes CASSLDFPTEGYTF.